The sequence of this T cell receptor (beta chain) was determined in a study of T cell repertoires in cytomegalovirus infection (dated by TCRdb to the late 2010s). Study-wide context: Donor HLA type was relevant to the analysis, as public TCR beta signatures indicated carriage of CMV infection together with the matching HLA type. Overall results and qualifications from the work: The ex vivo response was dominated by HLA-C-restricted CMV-specific TCR beta clonotypes, which also provided the single most frequent clonotype in two of eight donors. Carriers of CMV infection plus the relevant HLA type were discriminated by the cumulative frequency of public TCR beta family members in the study cohort and in an independent roughly 370-donor cohort.

In regard to this clonotype: The target of this receptor is not known. No much larger clone is present one base from it, and per-base qualities are unavailable.

Instrument on record: Illumina HiSeq 1500. TCRdb ran its own pipeline on the public reads, namely fastp trimming at Q25 and MiXCR clone calling, and kept in-frame beta chains. Identical CDR3 protein sequences are pooled into one entry, listed with their most common genes and DNA. This sample holds more than 400,000 distinct CDR3 sequences; approximately 26% were observed only once. Less than 15% of the sample lies in the top ten. This TCR came from a human donor in good health (CMV status not recorded). Some clones in this sample may be carry-over from other donors' samples. Source material: PBMCs.

The DNA is as follows: TGTGCCAGTGCCTGGGGGGGCGCCGGCTACACCTTC. This gives the protein CASAWGGAGYTF. Here the chain combines TRBV19 and TRBJ1-2; the D gene is perhaps TRBD1, on 6 matching bases. The germline V gene (reference sequence) gives CDR1 as LNHDA and CDR2 as SQIVND. Relative to germline, V is 8 bases shorter and J is 8 bases shorter, with 15 bases between their ends. From the cysteine through the phenylalanine, the CDR3 covers 12 amino acids. Left in the record is the CDR3 DNA by itself, 36 bases read in frame from the first base.